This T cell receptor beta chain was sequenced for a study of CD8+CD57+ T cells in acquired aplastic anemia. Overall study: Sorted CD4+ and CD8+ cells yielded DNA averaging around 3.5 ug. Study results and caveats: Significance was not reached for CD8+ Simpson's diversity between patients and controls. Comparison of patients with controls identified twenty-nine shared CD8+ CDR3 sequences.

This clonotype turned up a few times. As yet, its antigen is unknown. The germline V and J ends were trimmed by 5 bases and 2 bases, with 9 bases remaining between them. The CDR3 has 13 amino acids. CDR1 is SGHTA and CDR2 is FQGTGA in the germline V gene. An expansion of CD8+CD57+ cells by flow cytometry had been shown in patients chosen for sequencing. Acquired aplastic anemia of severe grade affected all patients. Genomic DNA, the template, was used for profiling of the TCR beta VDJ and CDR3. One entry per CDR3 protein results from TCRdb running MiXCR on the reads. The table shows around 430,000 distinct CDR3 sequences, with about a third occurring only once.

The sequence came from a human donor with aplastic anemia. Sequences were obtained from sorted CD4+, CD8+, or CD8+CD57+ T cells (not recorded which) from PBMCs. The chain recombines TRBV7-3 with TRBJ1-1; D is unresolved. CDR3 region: CASSASGNTEAFF. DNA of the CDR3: TGTGCCAGCAGCGCATCCGGCAACACTGAAGCTTTCTTT.